One sample yielded the 10 T cell receptor beta chains listed below, sequenced in a study of OX40 agonist ivuxolimab in advanced cancers. TCRdb's copy holds only in-frame clones and misses some; the assay was immunoSEQ multiplex PCR. This table holds roughly 7,700 clones, just under 75% found once. Sequencing used CD4+ or CD8+ T cells sorted from blood, obtained in a trial of the OX40 agonist ivuxolimab. The receptors come from an adult with an advanced solid tumor such as melanoma, head and neck, liver or kidney cancer.

Worth noting for this clone: The junction departs from germline at one end; a sequencing error may be responsible. This chain connects TRBV6-1 to TRBJ1-4, with 7 bases fitting TRBD1. CDR1 is MNHNS and CDR2 is SASEGT in the germline V gene. The CDR3 length is 13 residues. The CDR3 DNA is TGTGCCAGCAGTGGAGATGGGACAGCCACCTTGATTTTT. Translation: CASSGDGTATLIF.

The chain carries TRBV18 and TRBJ1-1; no firm D call. This CDR3 region has 15 residues. V was clipped by 6 bases and J by 4 bases, with 18 bases between them. CDR1 is KGHSH, CDR2 LQKENI, per germline. The chain's CDR3 is CASSPDGQAITEAFF. The CDR3 DNA is TGTGCCAGCTCCCCCGACGGGCAGGCGATCACTGAAGCTTTCTTT.

This clone turned up a few times. This chain connects TRBV9 to TRBJ2-3; 12 nucleotides match TRBD1. Germline V gene lookup returns CDR1 SGDLS and CDR2 YYNGEE. Trimming at V came to 3 bases and at J to 6 bases, leaving 8 bases not matched to a gene. This CDR3 contains 16 residues. The CDR3 DNA sequence: TGTGCCAGCAGCGCCTCCGGGACAGGGGGCTCCGATACGCAGTATTTT. This encodes CASSASGTGGSDTQYF. Using reference TRBV9 and TRBJ2-3 for the parts outside the CDR3, the full variable domain is DSGVTQTPKHLITATGQRVTLRCSPRSGDLSVYWYQQSLDQGLQFLIQYYNGEERAKGNILERFSAQQFPDLHSELNLSSLELGDSALYFCASSASGTGGSDTQYFGPGTRLTVL.

This clone was picked up many times. The rearrangement uses TRBV4-1 and TRBJ2-2, with a possible D match to TRBD2 (5 bases). This CDR3 has 16 residues. Trimming removed 0 bases from V and 7 bases from J, with 15 bases in between. Germline values: CDR1 MGHRA, CDR2 YSYEKL. For the CDR3, the DNA is TGCGCCAGCAGCCAAGAAGGAGATAGCGCCAGCGGGGAGCTGTTTTTT. This encodes CASSQEGDSASGELFF.

This sequence joins TRBV5-5 and TRBJ2-6, with D unclear. CDR1 and CDR2 from the germline V gene are SGHKS and YYEKEE (reference sequence). The CDR3 length is 13 residues. Trimming cost V 7 bases and J 5 bases, with 10 bases left between them. The CDR3 region is CASAQSRANVLTF. The CDR3 DNA reads as TGTGCCAGCGCACAAAGTCGGGCCAACGTCCTGACTTTC.

This clone was recorded once. This chain joins TRBV7-2 and TRBJ1-1; D call uncertain. Deletions cut 3 bases from V and 0 bases from J, with 8 bases between. In germline, CDR1 is SGHTA, CDR2 FQGNSA. The CDR3 runs 14 residues. CDR3 nucleotides: TGTGCCAGCAGCTTGGATGGGGTGAACACTGAAGCTTTCTTT. It codes for CASSLDGVNTEAFF.

The V call is TRBV7-2, the J call TRBJ1-1; D may be TRBD1 (5 bases). The germline V gene encodes CDR1 SGHTA and CDR2 FQGNSA. V dropped 0 bases and J dropped 1 base, with 6 bases sitting between them. This CDR3 is 14 amino acids long. CDR3 coding DNA: TGTGCCAGCAGCTTAGCGCAGGGGAACACTGAAGCTTTCTTT. Translated: CASSLAQGNTEAFF.

The chain employs TRBV7-9 and TRBJ1-2; a weak D match, TRBD1 (6 bases). CDR3 length: 16 residues. From germline, CDR1 is SEHNR and CDR2 FQNEAQ (reference sequence). V lost 5 bases and J lost 4, with 20 bases in between. The CDR3 DNA follows: TGTGCCAGCAGCCCAGGGGTGGGGCAGGCACTCTATGGCTACACCTTC. Its translation is CASSPGVGQALYGYTF.

V gene TRBV11-2 combines with J gene TRBJ2-5; unclear D gene. V lost 5 bases and J 0 bases, leaving 16 bases between the germline ends. Germline CDR1 SGHAT, CDR2 FQNNGV. The CDR3 is 16 amino acids. The CDR3 loop is CASSPSDNVYQETQYF. In nucleotides, the CDR3 is TGTGCCAGCAGCCCTTCGGATAACGTGTACCAAGAGACCCAGTACTTC.

The CDR3 protein is CASSVDIHNEQFF. The CDR3 bases are TGTGCCAGCAGCGTAGACATCCACAATGAGCAGTTCTTC. The genes are TRBV9 and TRBJ2-1; D not certain. Trimming shortened V by 0 bases and J by 5 bases, and 6 bases separated the two germline ends. The CDR3 is 13 residues long. Per germline, CDR1 SGDLS and CDR2 YYNGEE.